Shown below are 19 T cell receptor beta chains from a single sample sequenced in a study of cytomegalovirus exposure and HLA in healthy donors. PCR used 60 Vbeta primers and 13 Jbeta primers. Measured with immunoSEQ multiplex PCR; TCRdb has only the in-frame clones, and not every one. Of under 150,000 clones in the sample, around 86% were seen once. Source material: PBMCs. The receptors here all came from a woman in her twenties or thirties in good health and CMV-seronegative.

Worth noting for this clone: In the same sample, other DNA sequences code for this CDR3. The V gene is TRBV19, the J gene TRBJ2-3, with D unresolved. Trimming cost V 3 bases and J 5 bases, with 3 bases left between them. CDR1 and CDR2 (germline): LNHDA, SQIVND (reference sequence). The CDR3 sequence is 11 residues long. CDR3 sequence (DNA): TGTGCCAGTAGTATCCTAGATACGCAGTATTTT. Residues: CASSILDTQYF. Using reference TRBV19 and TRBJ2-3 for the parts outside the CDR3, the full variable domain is DGGITQSPKYLFRKEGQNVTLSCEQNLNHDAMYWYRQDPGQGLRLIYYSQIVNDFQKGDIAEGYSVSREKKESFPLTVTSAQKNPTAFYLCASSILDTQYFGPGTRLTVL.

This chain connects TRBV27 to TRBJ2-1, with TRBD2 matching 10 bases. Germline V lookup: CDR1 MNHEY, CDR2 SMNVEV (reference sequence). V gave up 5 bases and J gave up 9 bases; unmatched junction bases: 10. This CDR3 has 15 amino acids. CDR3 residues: CASSQGASGRGEQFF. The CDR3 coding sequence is TGTGCCAGCAGTCAAGGGGCTAGCGGGAGAGGTGAGCAGTTCTTC.

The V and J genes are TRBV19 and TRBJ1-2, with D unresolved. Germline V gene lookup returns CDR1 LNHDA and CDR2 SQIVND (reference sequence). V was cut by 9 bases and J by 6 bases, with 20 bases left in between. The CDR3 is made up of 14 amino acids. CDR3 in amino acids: CASQGLSLGNGYTF. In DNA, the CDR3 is TGTGCCAGCCAAGGACTGTCACTAGGGAATGGCTACACCTTC.

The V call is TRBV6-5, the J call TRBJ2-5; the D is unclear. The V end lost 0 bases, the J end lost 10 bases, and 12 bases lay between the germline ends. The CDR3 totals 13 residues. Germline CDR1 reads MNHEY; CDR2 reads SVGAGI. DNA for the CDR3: TGTGCCAGCAGTTACTCGGAGACGGCAGTCCAGTACTTC. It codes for CASSYSETAVQYF.

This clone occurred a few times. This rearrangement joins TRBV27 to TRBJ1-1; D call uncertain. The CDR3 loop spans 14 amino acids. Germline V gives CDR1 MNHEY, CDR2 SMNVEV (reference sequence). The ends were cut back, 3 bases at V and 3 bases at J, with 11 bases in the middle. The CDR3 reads CASSFRAGDTEAFF. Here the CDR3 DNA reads TGTGCCAGCAGTTTCAGAGCAGGCGACACTGAAGCTTTCTTT.

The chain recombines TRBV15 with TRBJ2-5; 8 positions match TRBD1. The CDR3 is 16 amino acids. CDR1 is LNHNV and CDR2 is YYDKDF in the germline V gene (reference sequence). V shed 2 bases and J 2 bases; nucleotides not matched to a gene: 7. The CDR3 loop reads CATSRSGGQVQETQYF. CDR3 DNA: TGTGCCACCAGCAGATCCGGGGGACAGGTACAAGAGACCCAGTACTTC.

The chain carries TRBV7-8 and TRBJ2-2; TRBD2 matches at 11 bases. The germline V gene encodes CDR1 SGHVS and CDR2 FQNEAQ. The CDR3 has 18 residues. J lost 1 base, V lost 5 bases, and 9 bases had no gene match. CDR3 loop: CASSLQYGLAGNTGELFF. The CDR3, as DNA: TGTGCCAGCAGCCTTCAATACGGACTAGCGGGGAACACCGGGGAGCTGTTTTTT.

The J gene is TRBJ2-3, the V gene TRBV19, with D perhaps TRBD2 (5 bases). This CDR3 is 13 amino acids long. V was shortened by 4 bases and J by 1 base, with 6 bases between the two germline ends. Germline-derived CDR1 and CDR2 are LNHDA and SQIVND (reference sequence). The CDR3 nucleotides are TGTGCCAGTAGTAGGACTCGCACAGATACGCAGTATTTT. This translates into CASSRTRTDTQYF.

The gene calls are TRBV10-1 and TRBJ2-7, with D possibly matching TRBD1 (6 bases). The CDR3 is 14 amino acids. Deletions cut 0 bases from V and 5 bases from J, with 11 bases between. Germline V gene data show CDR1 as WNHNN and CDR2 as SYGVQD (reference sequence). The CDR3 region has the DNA TGCGCCAGCAGTGAGTCCCGCAGGGGCCACGAGCAGTACTTC. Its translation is CASSESRRGHEQYF.

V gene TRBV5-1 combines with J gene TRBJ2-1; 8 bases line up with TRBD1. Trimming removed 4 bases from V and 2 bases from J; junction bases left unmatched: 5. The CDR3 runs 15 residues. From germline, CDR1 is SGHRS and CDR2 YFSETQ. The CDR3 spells CASSPGTGPYNEQFF. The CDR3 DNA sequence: TGCGCCAGCAGCCCCGGGACAGGACCCTACAATGAGCAGTTCTTC.

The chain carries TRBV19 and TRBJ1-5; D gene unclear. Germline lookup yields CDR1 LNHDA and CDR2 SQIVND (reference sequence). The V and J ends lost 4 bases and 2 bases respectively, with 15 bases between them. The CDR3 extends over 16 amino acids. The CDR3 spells CASSSLGTQGNQPQHF. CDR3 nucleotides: TGTGCCAGTAGTAGCTTGGGCACCCAGGGCAATCAGCCCCAGCATTTT.

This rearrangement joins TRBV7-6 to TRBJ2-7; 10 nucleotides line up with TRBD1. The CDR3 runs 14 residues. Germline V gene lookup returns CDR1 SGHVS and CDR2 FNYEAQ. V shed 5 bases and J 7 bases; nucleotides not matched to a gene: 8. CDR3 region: CASSQGTGDREQYF. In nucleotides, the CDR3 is TGTGCCAGCAGCCAAGGGACAGGGGATAGGGAGCAGTACTTC.

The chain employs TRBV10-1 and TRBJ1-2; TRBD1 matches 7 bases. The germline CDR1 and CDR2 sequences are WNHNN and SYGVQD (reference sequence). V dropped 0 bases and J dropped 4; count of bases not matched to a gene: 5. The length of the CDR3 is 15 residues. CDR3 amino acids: CASSESAGGGYGYTF. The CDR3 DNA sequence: TGCGCCAGCAGTGAGTCTGCAGGGGGAGGCTATGGCTACACCTTC.

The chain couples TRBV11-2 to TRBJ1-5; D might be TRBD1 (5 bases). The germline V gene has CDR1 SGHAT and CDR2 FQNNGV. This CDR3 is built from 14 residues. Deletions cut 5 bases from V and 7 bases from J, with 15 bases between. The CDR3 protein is CASSPGGGPQPQHF. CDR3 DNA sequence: TGTGCCAGCAGCCCGGGGGGTGGCCCCCAGCCCCAGCATTTT.

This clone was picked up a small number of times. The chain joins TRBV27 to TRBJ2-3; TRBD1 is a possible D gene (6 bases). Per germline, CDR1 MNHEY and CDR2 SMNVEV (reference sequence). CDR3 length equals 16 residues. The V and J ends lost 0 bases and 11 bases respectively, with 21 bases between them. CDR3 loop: CASSLSRGAATWGQYF. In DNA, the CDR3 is TGTGCCAGCAGTTTATCCAGGGGCGCAGCGACCTGGGGGCAGTATTTT.

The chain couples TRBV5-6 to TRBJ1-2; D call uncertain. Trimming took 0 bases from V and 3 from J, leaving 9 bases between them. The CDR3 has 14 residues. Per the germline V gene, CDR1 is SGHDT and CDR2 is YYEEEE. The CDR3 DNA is TGTGCCAGCAGCTTGGACAGAAAGGACTATGGCTACACCTTC. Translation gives CASSLDRKDYGYTF.

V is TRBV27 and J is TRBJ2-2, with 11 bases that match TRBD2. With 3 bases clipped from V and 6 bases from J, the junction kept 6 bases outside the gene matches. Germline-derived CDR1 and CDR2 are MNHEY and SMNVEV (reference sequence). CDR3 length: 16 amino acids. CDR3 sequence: CASSFLAGGKAGELFF. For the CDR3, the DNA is TGTGCCAGCAGTTTTTTAGCGGGAGGGAAGGCCGGGGAGCTGTTTTTT.

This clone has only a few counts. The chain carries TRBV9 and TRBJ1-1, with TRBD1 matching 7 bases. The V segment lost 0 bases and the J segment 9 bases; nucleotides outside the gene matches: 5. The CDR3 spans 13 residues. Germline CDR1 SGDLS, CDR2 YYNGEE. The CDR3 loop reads CASSVVEGAKAFF. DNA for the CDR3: TGTGCCAGCAGCGTAGTGGAGGGGGCGAAAGCTTTCTTT.

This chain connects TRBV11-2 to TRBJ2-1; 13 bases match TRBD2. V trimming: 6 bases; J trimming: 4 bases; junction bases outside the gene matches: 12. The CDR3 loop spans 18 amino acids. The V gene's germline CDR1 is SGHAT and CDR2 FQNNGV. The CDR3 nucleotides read TGTGCCAGCAGATTTAGGACTAGCGGGAGTCCGGGATACAATGAGCAGTTCTTC. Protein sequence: CASRFRTSGSPGYNEQFF. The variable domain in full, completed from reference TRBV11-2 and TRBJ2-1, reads EAGVAQSPRYKIIEKRQSVAFWCNPISGHATLYWYQQILGQGPKLLIQFQNNGVVDDSQLPKDRFSAERLKGVDSTLKIQPAKLEDSAVYLCASRFRTSGSPGYNEQFFGPGTRLTVL.